This entry features one T cell receptor beta chain sequence. This clone was seen a handful of times. Its cognate antigen has yet to be identified. No base quality values were provided; no much bigger clone lies one nucleotide off. This sample is part of a study of PD-L1 blockade in urothelial cancer (dated by TCRdb to 2015 to 2018). About the study as a whole: Therapy was started at some point between 2014 and 2016 for all patients, and atezolizumab 1,200 mg was administered intravenously every 3 weeks. About 85% of the roughly 29 patients were identified as males with urothelial cancer of bladder origin, and a prior smoking history was reported by 18 of 29 patients. An ECOG performance status of 0 or 1 was recorded for the patients, and 0 to 3 prior chemotherapy regimens had been received by the patients. Blood samples were analyzed at two time points: 3 weeks after treatment start (second dose) and 6 weeks after treatment start. Blood samples gave median yields of about 150,000 T cells and 82,636 unique TCRs, along with a median clonality of approximately 0.084. An exploratory multi-omic analysis was conducted of the somatic, immune and clinical correlates of response to PD-L1 blockade with atezolizumab in urothelial cancer. Pretreatment tumor samples, along with matched peripheral blood collected serially before and after atezolizumab treatment, underwent TCR sequencing. Durable clinical benefit was defined as a progression-free survival longer than 6 months, and TCR features were additionally tested against progression-free survival and overall survival. In the same patients, whole exome sequencing and RNA sequencing of pretreatment tumors were performed in addition to TCR sequencing. Under 10 patients achieved durable clinical benefit and approximately 19 did not. Under 30 patients had pretreatment blood TCR-seq, about 25 had at least one posttreatment blood collection, and about 25 had tumor TCR-seq.

To estimate absolute template abundance from read counts, synthetic TCR analog templates were spiked into each PCR. TCRbeta CDR3 regions were amplified from genomic DNA with bias-controlled V and J gene primers using the immunoSEQ assay. Sequencing of rearranged TCRbeta segments was performed at approximately 20X coverage. In the paper's pipeline: Sequencing errors were corrected by clustering, and CDR3s were annotated against IMGT so that V, D and J genes could be assigned. Downstream analyses used only productive TCRbeta rearrangements, leaving out any out-of-frame or stop-codon sequences. Clonality was computed as one minus Shannon entropy normalized by the log of the number of unique productive sequences. Fisher's exact test with Benjamini-Hochberg correction, at a threshold of adjusted p below 0.01, was used to find clones that differed between time points or between blood and tumor. TCRdb re-hosts the immuneACCESS table, in-frame sequences only. Its copies lack some clones; in the studies checked, an unresolved V gene accounts for under half of them, and the cause for the rest is not known. V, J and clone size are taken as reported in that table, and D and trimming were inferred from the DNA itself. The table for this sample lists about 21,000 clones; 90% of them were counted only once. 15% to 20% of the sample is in the top ten clones.

Reading the germline V gene gives CDR1 SGHDT and CDR2 YYEEEE. There are 15 amino acids in the CDR3, from cysteine to phenylalanine inclusive. Left in the record is the CDR3 DNA by itself, 45 bases read in frame from the first base. The V end loses 0 bases and the J end loses 1 base, and a stretch of 8 bases separates them. Results the study describes overall, beyond this receptor: Among patients with durable benefit, tumor-associated TCR clones showed greater expansion in peripheral blood 3 weeks after treatment started (n ≈ 23, p = 0.022). Because the sample size was small (n ≈ 30) and many exploratory analyses were performed, the results are intended to be hypothesis-generating. A pretreatment peripheral blood TCR clonality below the median was linked to improved progression-free and overall survival.

The cohort comprised more than 25 patients with locally advanced or metastatic urothelial carcinoma treated at Memorial Sloan Kettering on a trial protocol. Peripheral blood mononuclear cells were collected pretreatment and during treatment, with between 1 and 8 total time points per patient. The Qiagen DNeasy Blood extraction kit was used to purify genomic DNA from total PBMCs and from tumor samples. PBMCs were collected pretreatment and during treatment and were isolated and stored as previously described. The sequence is built from TRBV5-6 and TRBJ1-3; matching of 6 bases hints at TRBD1 as the D gene. This clonotype was sampled from a woman aged 55 to 70 with urothelial cancer. The sequencing used PBMCs, collected around atezolizumab (anti-PD-L1) treatment. The nucleotides are TGTGCCAGCAGCTTGGTAGGGGGTTCTGGAAACACCATATATTTT. This gives the protein CASSLVGGSGNTIYF.